These 29 T cell receptor beta chains came from one sample sequenced in a study of blood T cell repertoires in COVID-19 (TCRdb year 2020). Library preparation used the immunoSEQ multiplex PCR assay. Not all clones reach the TCRdb copy of this immuneACCESS table, which keeps in-frame sequences only. Checked studies attribute under half of the gap to unresolved V genes and leave the rest unexplained. Counted in this sample were roughly 90,000 clones; almost 90% of them appeared once. The ten top clones hold 1.5% of the sample. The sequencing input was peripheral blood. These receptors were obtained from a human donor with active COVID-19. The donor label of this sample is uncertain.

This chain connects TRBV7-6 to TRBJ1-3; 7 bases agree with TRBD1. Germline CDR1 and CDR2: SGHVS and FNYEAQ. The junction had 8 bases not matched to a gene; V was cut back by 5 bases and J by 10 bases. This CDR3 contains 13 residues. CDR3 amino acids: CASSHPTGSTIYF. CDR3 nucleotide sequence: TGTGCCAGCAGCCATCCGACAGGGTCAACCATATATTTT.

About this clone itself: Distinct nucleotide sequences in the sample also encode this CDR3. V usage is TRBV18 and J usage is TRBJ1-5, with 8 bases matching TRBD1. The CDR3 length is 15 residues. The germline gives CDR1 KGHSH, CDR2 LQKENI. With 3 bases clipped from V and 2 bases from J, the junction kept 3 bases outside the gene matches. CDR3 DNA sequence: TGTGCCAGCTCACCCGGGACAGGTGGCAATCAGCCCCAGCATTTT. Translated: CASSPGTGGNQPQHF.

The CDR3 region is CASSQTQGYQPQHF. As DNA, the CDR3 is TGTGCCAGCAGCCAAACACAGGGTTATCAGCCCCAGCATTTT. The J gene is TRBJ1-5, the V gene TRBV3-1 (or the pseudogene TRBV3-2), with D tentatively TRBD1 (6 bases). CDR3 size: 14 residues. Per the germline V gene, CDR1 is LGHDT and CDR2 is YNNKEL (reference sequence). The ends were cut back, 2 bases at V and 5 bases at J, with 10 bases in the middle.

The CDR3 DNA reads TGCGCCAGCAGCCAAGATCTTGGGACGGGACTAGCGGGGGGGCTTCCAACCGGGGAGCTGTTTTTT. This gives the protein CASSQDLGTGLAGGLPTGELFF. J is TRBJ2-2 and V is TRBV4-1, with 16 positions matching TRBD2. The CDR3 runs to 22 residues. With V trimmed by 0 bases and J by 5 bases, 15 bases remained unmatched. Germline V CDR1 and CDR2: MGHRA, YSYEKL.

The V gene is TRBV19, the J gene TRBJ2-3; 7 bases match TRBD2. Losses at the gene ends were 7 bases for V and 2 bases for J; bases not matched to a gene: 9. The CDR3 length is 15 residues. The V gene's germline CDR1 is LNHDA and CDR2 SQIVND (reference sequence). The CDR3 spells CASTPGSGATDTQYF. CDR3 nucleotides: TGTGCCAGTACCCCGGGGAGCGGGGCCACAGATACGCAGTATTTT.

This clone showed up just once. CDR3 coding DNA: TGTGCCAGCAGCTTAAGGCCCCCGGGACAGTCAAAAAACACTGAAGCTTTCTTT. Its protein is CASSLRPPGQSKNTEAFF. The V gene is TRBV7-3, the J gene TRBJ1-1, with 7 bases fitting TRBD1. CDR1 is SGHTA, CDR2 FQGTGA, per germline. V lost 1 base, J lost 2 bases, and 13 bases stayed unmatched. The CDR3 has 18 residues.

The V call is TRBV19, the J call TRBJ1-2; a possible D gene is TRBD1 (6 bases). CDR3 length: 12 residues. CDR1 is LNHDA and CDR2 is SQIVND in the germline V gene (reference sequence). V lost 7 bases to trimming and J lost 5 bases, with 11 bases between them. The CDR3 is CASTDRPYGYTF. In nucleotides, the CDR3 is TGTGCCAGTACGGACAGACCATATGGCTACACCTTC.

The chain uses TRBV9 and TRBJ2-3; possible D gene TRBD2, 5 bases. With 2 bases removed from V and 0 bases from J, the gap between germline ends came to 10 bases. CDR1 and CDR2 (germline): SGDLS, YYNGEE. The CDR3 totals 15 residues. This CDR3 reads CASSVEGSSTDTQYF. DNA for the CDR3: TGTGCCAGCAGCGTTGAGGGTTCTAGCACAGATACGCAGTATTTT.

The CDR3 sequence is CASSTGQGIYGYTF. CDR3 DNA: TGTGCCAGTAGTACGGGACAGGGTATCTATGGCTACACCTTC. The chain combines TRBV19 with TRBJ1-2; 9 bases line up with TRBD1. V dropped 4 bases and J dropped 4; count of bases not matched to a gene: 4. The CDR3 consists of 14 residues. The germline V gene has CDR1 LNHDA and CDR2 SQIVND (reference sequence).

The genes are TRBV4-3 and TRBJ2-3; D uncertain. Per the germline V gene, CDR1 is LGHNA and CDR2 is YSLEER. CDR3 length: 14 amino acids. V was shortened by 1 base and J by 1 base, with 6 bases between the two germline ends. CDR3 sequence reads: CASSQAYGTDTQYF. CDR3 DNA sequence: TGCGCCAGCAGCCAAGCCTATGGCACAGATACGCAGTATTTT.

The rearrangement links TRBV6-5 to TRBJ2-3; tentatively, D is TRBD2 (7 bases). Germline V gene sequence: CDR1 MNHEY, CDR2 SVGAGI. The CDR3 has 15 amino acids. V gave up 6 bases and J gave up 6 bases, with 19 bases separating them. The CDR3 nucleotides read TGTGCCAGCAGATCGAAGGGGGGGCCTCGGGATACGCAGTATTTT. It is translated as CASRSKGGPRDTQYF.

This chain connects TRBV3-1 (or the pseudogene TRBV3-2) to TRBJ1-6; TRBD1 is a possible D gene (6 bases). CDR3 length equals 16 residues. V was cut by 1 base and J by 0 bases, with 7 bases left in between. Germline V gene data show CDR1 as LGHDT and CDR2 as YNNKEL (reference sequence). CDR3 in amino acids: CASSQGGHSYNSPLHF. The CDR3 bases are TGTGCCAGCAGCCAAGGGGGACACTCCTATAATTCACCCCTCCACTTT.

The chain uses TRBV11-3 and TRBJ2-3; 10 positions match TRBD2. The CDR3 is 14 residues long. CDR1 and CDR2 (germline): SGHNT, YENEEA. V lost 5 bases and J lost 5; bases outside the gene matches: 4. Here the CDR3 DNA reads TGTGCCAGCAGCCAGGGACTAGCGCAAGATACGCAGTATTTT. Encoded protein: CASSQGLAQDTQYF. Full variable domain (rest looked up from reference TRBV11-3 and TRBJ2-3): EAGVVQSPRYKIIEKKQPVAFWCNPISGHNTLYWYLQNLGQGPELLIRYENEEAVDDSQLPKDRFSAERLKGVDSTLKIQPAELGDSAVYLCASSQGLAQDTQYFGPGTRLTVL.

This chain's CDR3 is CASSSQRAHGYTF. The CDR3 DNA sequence: TGCGCCAGCAGCTCTCAACGAGCCCATGGCTACACCTTC. This chain uses TRBV5-1 with TRBJ1-2; no definite D call. V lost 3 bases to trimming and J lost 6 bases, with 12 bases between them. The CDR3 has 13 residues. Germline assignment: CDR1 SGHRS and CDR2 YFSETQ.

The gene calls are TRBV7-9 and TRBJ1-2; D might be TRBD1 (5 bases). Germline CDR1 is SEHNR and CDR2 is FQNEAQ (reference sequence). CDR3 length: 15 residues. V gave up 4 bases and J gave up 2 bases, with 14 bases separating them. The CDR3 loop reads CASSSGHQFNYGYTF. The CDR3, as DNA: TGTGCCAGCAGCTCTGGACATCAATTCAACTATGGCTACACCTTC.

The J gene is TRBJ1-2, the V gene TRBV6-5, with D uncertain. From germline, CDR1 is MNHEY and CDR2 SVGAGI. The length of the CDR3 is 14 residues. Trimming left V 4 bases short and J 3 bases short, with 12 bases between. The CDR3 region is CASSLRQFYYGYTF. Here the CDR3 DNA reads TGTGCCAGCAGTTTACGTCAGTTCTACTATGGCTACACCTTC.

V is TRBV29-1 and J is TRBJ1-5; D not certain. The germline gives CDR1 SQVTM, CDR2 ANQGSEA. This CDR3 comprises 9 residues. The CDR3 DNA is TGCAGTTTTCGCGAGCCCCAGCATTTT. Protein product: CSFREPQHF.

V and J are TRBV18 and TRBJ2-1; TRBD1 aligns across 8 bases. Germline CDR1 KGHSH, CDR2 LQKENI. The CDR3 is 14 residues long. Trimming took 4 bases from V and 4 from J; bases not matched to a gene: 3. For the CDR3, the DNA is TGTGCCAGCTCACGGGGACAGGAGTACAATGAGCAGTTCTTC. Residues: CASSRGQEYNEQFF.

V gene TRBV7-2 combines with J gene TRBJ1-6; TRBD1 matches at 7 bases. CDR1 SGHTA and CDR2 FQGNSA come from the germline V gene. V shed 5 bases, J shed 6 bases, and the junction held 13 bases outside the gene matches. The CDR3 has 17 amino acids. CDR3 sequence: CASSLYLTGSFNSPLHF. The DNA for the CDR3 is TGTGCCAGCAGCCTTTATCTGACAGGGTCATTTAATTCACCCCTCCACTTT.

This clone was counted a single time. This chain uses TRBV27 with TRBJ2-5, with D maybe TRBD2 (7 bases). The germline V and J ends were trimmed by 2 bases and 1 base, with 11 bases remaining between them. This CDR3 has 15 residues. CDR1 is MNHEY, CDR2 SMNVEV, per germline (reference sequence). The CDR3: CASSLAGAIQETQYF. The CDR3 nucleotides are TGTGCCAGCAGTTTAGCGGGGGCCATCCAAGAGACCCAGTACTTC.

This chain joins TRBV11-2 and TRBJ2-7, with 12 bases aligning to TRBD2. Germline-derived CDR1 and CDR2 are SGHAT and FQNNGV. The V gene end was trimmed by 5 bases and the J gene end by 6 bases; junction bases not matched to a gene: 17. CDR3 size: 18 residues. The CDR3 sequence is CASSPIPSGGASPGEQYF. The CDR3 nucleotides read TGTGCCAGCAGCCCTATCCCTAGCGGGGGGGCCTCTCCCGGCGAGCAGTACTTC.

The chain couples TRBV10-3 to TRBJ1-1; 11 positions match TRBD1. Per germline, CDR1 ENHRY and CDR2 SYGVKD. This CDR3 comprises 13 residues. The trim removed 7 bases at V and 6 bases at J, leaving 4 bases unmatched. In nucleotides, the CDR3 is TGTGCCATCAAACCGGGACAGGGGGCTGAAGCTTTCTTT. Translating gives CAIKPGQGAEAFF.

The chain uses TRBV6-1 and TRBJ1-2, with TRBD1 matching over 9 bases. CDR1 is MNHNS, CDR2 SASEGT, per germline. Trimming at V came to 2 bases and at J to 3 bases, leaving 4 bases not matched to a gene. This CDR3 has 15 residues. The CDR3 DNA is TGTGCCAGCAGTGAAAGACAGGGGGGATACTATGGCTACACCTTC. Protein sequence: CASSERQGGYYGYTF.

J is TRBJ1-2 and V is TRBV7-9; tentative D call: TRBD1 (6 bases). The V end lost 2 bases, the J end lost 5 bases, and 12 bases lay between the germline ends. The germline V gene has CDR1 SEHNR and CDR2 FQNEAQ (reference sequence). The length of the CDR3 is 14 residues. CDR3: CASSLSLGQYGYTF. The CDR3 DNA reads TGTGCCAGCAGCTTAAGTCTTGGACAGTATGGCTACACCTTC.

This clone has just a few counts. The rearrangement uses TRBV7-9 and TRBJ1-3; perhaps TRBD1 as D (6 bases). The CDR3 has 14 amino acids. Germline V lookup: CDR1 SEHNR, CDR2 FQNEAQ (reference sequence). Trimming left V 5 bases short and J 2 bases short, with 10 bases between. The CDR3 coding sequence is TGTGCCAGCAGCCCAAGGACAGCTGGAAACACCATATATTTT. This translates into CASSPRTAGNTIYF.

The CDR3 DNA sequence: TGTGCCAGCAGCCCCACTAGCACAGATACGCAGTATTTT. Translation gives CASSPTSTDTQYF. V usage is TRBV7-8 and J usage is TRBJ2-3; D is unclear. The V gene lost 5 bases and the J gene lost 0 bases, with 6 bases spanning the gap. Germline V lookup: CDR1 SGHVS, CDR2 FQNEAQ. This CDR3 contains 13 residues.

The J gene is TRBJ1-4, the V gene TRBV2; no reliable D call. Germline assignment: CDR1 SNHLY and CDR2 FYNNEI. V was pared by 8 bases and J by 7 bases, with 20 bases between. This CDR3 spans 15 amino acids. The CDR3 loop reads CASSTLGSLTEKLFF. The CDR3 DNA follows: TGTGCCAGCTCCACGCTCGGGTCGCTGACTGAAAAACTGTTTTTT.

The chain recombines TRBV6-5 with TRBJ2-3, with D perhaps TRBD1 (7 bases). V lost 8 bases and J 5 bases, leaving 17 bases between the germline ends. CDR3 size: 14 residues. The V gene's germline CDR1 is MNHEY and CDR2 SVGAGI. CDR3 sequence (DNA): TGTGCCAGCGGCTGGCAGGGGGGCAGAGATACGCAGTATTTT. Amino acid sequence: CASGWQGGRDTQYF.

This chain joins TRBV9 and TRBJ2-1; 11 positions agree with TRBD2. J lost 2 bases, V lost 4 bases, and 5 bases had no gene match. This CDR3 has 16 residues. Germline-derived CDR1 and CDR2 are SGDLS and YYNGEE. CDR3 sequence (DNA): TGTGCCAGCAGCACCGAGACTAGCGGGGCCTACAATGAGCAGTTCTTC. Amino acid sequence: CASSTETSGAYNEQFF.